Below, one T cell receptor (beta chain) is given with its context. Being one base from a much bigger clone, this may be a read error. For the second PCR, which ran for about 7 to 11 cycles, a sample-barcoded 5' primer and a J-beta primer mix were used. From the 5' RACE reads, TCRdb called clonotypes with MiXCR, one entry per CDR3 protein. The table has approximately 670,000 distinct CDR3 sequences, around two fifths seen once. These data originate in a study of blood T cells in healthy people across ages. Study background: Template switching caught about one barcoded beta molecule for each two T cells.

Germline V gene lookup returns CDR1 MDHEN and CDR2 SYDVKM. The CDR3 is 15 residues long. This sequence originates from an elderly man in good health. The chain combines TRBV28 with TRBJ2-2, with D possibly TRBD1 on 5 matching bases. The sequenced material came from blood. The CDR3 bases are TGTGTCAGCAGTCCCCCCCAGGGTAACACCGGGGAGCTGTTTTTT. Translating it yields CVSSPPQGNTGELFF.